A single sample is the source of the 27 T cell receptor beta chains below, sequenced in a study of blood T cell repertoires in COVID-19. Data came from immunoSEQ multiplex PCR; TCRdb stores just in-frame clones and leaves some out. The sample carries around 250,000 clones, 70% to 90% recorded once. Sequencing was carried out using PBMCs or T cells enriched from blood (not recorded which). All receptors derive from a woman aged 50 to 60 who had recovered from COVID-19.

The V and J genes are TRBV7-9 and TRBJ1-3; tentative D call: TRBD1 (6 bases). Trimming removed 1 base at V and 0 bases at J, with 7 bases between. The CDR3 spans 15 residues. The germline V gene has CDR1 SEHNR and CDR2 FQNEAQ (reference sequence). CDR3 nucleotide sequence: TGTGCCAGCAGCTTAGGACAGGACTCTGGAAACACCATATATTTT. Translated, it gives CASSLGQDSGNTIYF.

This chain links TRBV19 with TRBJ2-1; 10 bases match TRBD2. The CDR3 runs 16 residues. The V and J ends lost 7 bases and 0 bases, in that order; junction bases with no gene match: 6. Germline V gene lookup returns CDR1 LNHDA and CDR2 SQIVND (reference sequence). The CDR3: CASTGLASSSYNEQFF. As DNA, the CDR3 is TGTGCCAGTACGGGACTAGCGTCTAGCTCCTACAATGAGCAGTTCTTC.

CDR3 nucleotide sequence: TGTGCCAGCAGTTCGAGCGAATGGACAGGACAATATGGCTACACCTTC. It yields the protein CASSSSEWTGQYGYTF. This rearrangement joins TRBV28 to TRBJ1-2; the match to TRBD1 covers 7 bases. From germline, CDR1 is MDHEN and CDR2 SYDVKM. The CDR3 spans 16 residues. The junction had 13 bases not matched to a gene; V was cut back by 4 bases and J by 5 bases.

The chain uses TRBV11-2 and TRBJ2-2, with D possibly TRBD2 on 5 matching bases. The CDR3 is 14 residues long. The V gene's germline CDR1 is SGHAT and CDR2 FQNNGV. The ends were cut back, 1 base at V and 7 bases at J, with 10 bases in the middle. In DNA form, the CDR3 reads TGTGCCAGCAGCTTAGCTTTAGGGAGCGGGGAGCTGTTTTTT. Its protein is CASSLALGSGELFF.

The rearrangement joins TRBV2 to TRBJ2-1; possible D gene TRBD2, 6 bases. V was pared by 6 bases and J by 5 bases, with 14 bases between. CDR3 length equals 14 residues. The germline V gene encodes CDR1 SNHLY and CDR2 FYNNEI. CDR3 nucleotides: TGTGCCAGCAGGCTGGGACTGGGGGACAATGAGCAGTTCTTC. Its translation is CASRLGLGDNEQFF.

The CDR3 DNA sequence: TGCGCCAGCAGCTTGGGAGGGCGGGATAATCAGCCCCAGCATTTT. Protein: CASSLGGRDNQPQHF. The J gene is TRBJ1-5, the V gene TRBV5-1, with no clear D. The germline CDR1 and CDR2 sequences are SGHRS and YFSETQ. The CDR3 is made up of 15 amino acids. Deletions cut 0 bases from V and 4 bases from J, with 11 bases between.

As DNA, the CDR3 is TGTGCCAGCAGTTACAGCAGGGGGCTTGCCGGGGAGCTGTTTTTT. As protein: CASSYSRGLAGELFF. V usage is TRBV6-2 or TRBV6-3 and J usage is TRBJ2-2; TRBD1 agrees at 8 bases. V dropped 2 bases and J dropped 6; count of bases not matched to a gene: 5. The CDR3 length is 15 residues. Germline values: CDR1 MNHEY, CDR2 SVGEGT.

Only one count was recorded for this clone. This sequence joins TRBV19 and TRBJ1-5, with D uncertain. The V gene lost 6 bases and the J gene lost 0 bases, with 12 bases spanning the gap. CDR1 is LNHDA and CDR2 is SQIVND in the germline V gene (reference sequence). There are 15 residues in the CDR3. This CDR3 is CASRTGDYSNQPQHF. In DNA, the CDR3 is TGTGCCAGTAGGACGGGAGATTATAGCAATCAGCCCCAGCATTTT. The variable domain in full, completed from reference TRBV19 and TRBJ1-5, reads DGGITQSPKYLFRKEGQNVTLSCEQNLNHDAMYWYRQDPGQGLRLIYYSQIVNDFQKGDIAEGYSVSREKKESFPLTVTSAQKNPTAFYLCASRTGDYSNQPQHFGDGTRLSIL.

The V and J genes are TRBV6-5 and TRBJ1-2; TRBD1 might be the D (5 bases). This CDR3 is 13 amino acids long. V was pared by 7 bases and J by 6 bases, with 15 bases between. The germline CDR1 and CDR2 sequences are MNHEY and SVGAGI. DNA of the CDR3: TGTGCCAGCACCCCACAAGCAGGGCATGGCTACACCTTC. Protein product: CASTPQAGHGYTF.

This clone appeared many times. V gene TRBV9 combines with J gene TRBJ2-6; 8 bases are shared with TRBD1. Germline V gives CDR1 SGDLS, CDR2 YYNGEE. J lost 0 bases, V lost 3 bases, and 5 bases had no gene match. The CDR3 contains 17 residues. The CDR3 protein is CASSATGAPSGANVLTF. The CDR3 DNA follows: TGTGCCAGCAGCGCGACAGGGGCACCCTCTGGGGCCAACGTCCTGACTTTC.

The J gene is TRBJ2-2, the V gene TRBV3-1 (or the pseudogene TRBV3-2); no reliable D call. V shed 1 base and J shed 1 base, with 4 bases lying between them. CDR1 and CDR2 (germline): LGHDT, YNNKEL (reference sequence). The CDR3 has 14 residues. The CDR3 region has the DNA TGTGCCAGCAGCCAAGTCGTGAACACCGGGGAGCTGTTTTTT. It encodes CASSQVVNTGELFF.

This chain joins TRBV19 and TRBJ1-2, with D unclear. Germline loops: CDR1 LNHDA, CDR2 SQIVND (reference sequence). V was trimmed by 1 base and J by 3 bases, leaving 12 bases between them. CDR3 length: 15 residues. DNA of the CDR3: TGTGCCAGTAGTATAGGAGGGAGAAACGACTATGGCTACACCTTC. It codes for CASSIGGRNDYGYTF.

The chain recombines TRBV2 with TRBJ2-1, with 14 bases aligning to TRBD2. Germline V gene sequence: CDR1 SNHLY, CDR2 FYNNEI. This CDR3 is 15 amino acids long. Trimming removed 6 bases from V and 7 bases from J; junction bases left unmatched: 5. CDR3 in amino acids: CASRGLAGVVNEQFF. CDR3 bases: TGTGCCAGCAGGGGACTAGCGGGAGTTGTGAATGAGCAGTTCTTC.

The CDR3 spells CSVAGKLRIGAFF. The CDR3 DNA is TGCAGCGTTGCGGGGAAGCTCCGGATTGGAGCTTTCTTT. J is TRBJ1-1 and V is TRBV29-1, with D uncertain. V was shortened by 4 bases and J by 10 bases, with 19 bases between the two germline ends. This CDR3 comprises 13 residues. CDR1 is SQVTM, CDR2 ANQGSEA, per germline.

The chain links TRBV5-6 to TRBJ1-3; the match to TRBD1 covers 8 bases. The V gene end was trimmed by 4 bases and the J gene end by 6 bases; junction bases not matched to a gene: 12. This CDR3 comprises 16 residues. Per the germline V gene, CDR1 is SGHDT and CDR2 is YYEEEE. The CDR3 spells CASSTGTGFGINTIYF. The CDR3 DNA reads TGTGCCAGCAGCACGGGGACAGGCTTCGGGATAAACACCATATATTTT.

This chain links TRBV19 with TRBJ1-2; 7 bases are a match to TRBD1. J lost 2 bases, V lost 4 bases, and 4 bases had no gene match. This CDR3 is 14 amino acids long. Germline V lookup: CDR1 LNHDA, CDR2 SQIVND (reference sequence). The CDR3 sequence: CASSTGTENYGYTF. In nucleotides, the CDR3 is TGTGCCAGTAGTACCGGGACAGAGAACTATGGCTACACCTTC.

The V and J genes are TRBV28 and TRBJ1-1, with 8 nucleotides matching TRBD1. The CDR3 has 16 residues. Unmatched junction bases numbered 4, after V lost 1 base and J lost 0 bases. Germline V lookup: CDR1 MDHEN, CDR2 SYDVKM. In nucleotides, the CDR3 is TGTGCCAGCAGTTTATTTCAGGGACAGGTGAACACTGAAGCTTTCTTT. Translation gives CASSLFQGQVNTEAFF.

The J gene is TRBJ1-1, the V gene TRBV6-5; D unresolved. V lost 0 bases, J lost 1 base, and 9 bases lay in between. In germline, CDR1 is MNHEY, CDR2 SVGAGI. This CDR3 spans 15 amino acids. CDR3 amino acids: CASSYSGPRNTEAFF. The CDR3 nucleotides are TGTGCCAGCAGTTACTCCGGTCCTCGGAACACTGAAGCTTTCTTT.

The chain combines TRBV5-4 with TRBJ2-3; 13 nucleotides match TRBD2. Germline V gene data show CDR1 as SGHNT and CDR2 as YYREEE (reference sequence). V gave up 4 bases and J gave up 0 bases; unmatched junction bases: 5. CDR3 length: 17 residues. The CDR3 sequence is CASSDRTSGSSTDTQYF. The DNA of the CDR3 is TGTGCCAGCAGCGACAGGACTAGCGGGAGTAGCACAGATACGCAGTATTTT.

This clone was seen a single time. Other DNA sequences within the sample encode an identical CDR3. This CDR3 is CASRDRGPNEQFF. CDR3 sequence (DNA): TGTGCCAGCAGGGACAGGGGGCCGAATGAGCAGTTCTTC. This chain links TRBV2 with TRBJ2-1; 11 positions agree with TRBD1. The CDR3 consists of 13 residues. The V segment lost 6 bases and the J segment 7 bases; nucleotides outside the gene matches: 2. The germline CDR1 and CDR2 sequences are SNHLY and FYNNEI.

The chain carries TRBV7-2 and TRBJ2-5; D ambiguous. CDR3 size: 16 residues. Germline V lookup: CDR1 SGHTA, CDR2 FQGNSA. The germline V and J ends were trimmed by 1 base and 2 bases, with 14 bases remaining between them. In DNA form, the CDR3 reads TGTGCCAGCAGCTTAGATAACCCGGGTCCGCAAGAGACCCAGTACTTC. Its translation is CASSLDNPGPQETQYF.

V gene TRBV30 combines with J gene TRBJ1-6, with D tentatively TRBD1 (5 bases). The V gene lost 4 bases and the J gene lost 3 bases, with 7 bases spanning the gap. Germline CDR1 reads GTSNPN; CDR2 reads SVGIG (reference sequence). The CDR3 contains 13 residues. The CDR3 loop reads CAWMGGYNSPLHF. The DNA for the CDR3 is TGTGCCTGGATGGGGGGCTATAATTCACCCCTCCACTTT.

The chain is built from TRBV5-1 and TRBJ2-3; D is perhaps TRBD2 (5 bases). CDR1 is SGHRS, CDR2 YFSETQ, per germline. The CDR3 totals 14 residues. Between the trimmed V and J ends, which lost 2 bases and 6 bases, there was a span of 13 bases. CDR3 loop: CASSFTLAGDTQYF. The CDR3 DNA reads TGCGCCAGCAGCTTTACCCTAGCTGGTGATACGCAGTATTTT.

The chain is built from TRBV4-1 and TRBJ1-1; no clear D gene. The germline CDR1 and CDR2 sequences are MGHRA and YSYEKL. The germline V and J ends were trimmed by 2 bases and 5 bases, with 18 bases remaining between them. This CDR3 comprises 16 residues. The CDR3 spells CASSQTGLTSSTEAFF. Here the CDR3 DNA reads TGCGCCAGCAGCCAAACCGGACTAACCTCATCAACTGAAGCTTTCTTT.

This chain links TRBV19 with TRBJ2-1; TRBD2 agrees at 7 bases. CDR1 and CDR2 (germline): LNHDA, SQIVND (reference sequence). The CDR3 runs 17 residues. Germline trimming cut 3 bases from V and 4 bases from J; bases unmatched to any gene: 12. The DNA for the CDR3 is TGTGCCAGTAGTATGGGGTCCTCGGGAGGCACTTACAATGAGCAGTTCTTC. Translating gives CASSMGSSGGTYNEQFF.

The chain combines TRBV11-2 with TRBJ2-7; 10 nucleotides match TRBD2. In germline, CDR1 is SGHAT, CDR2 FQNNGV. V lost 2 bases, J lost 2 bases, and 15 bases stayed unmatched. The length of the CDR3 is 19 residues. This CDR3 reads CASSLKWARRTSGPYEQYF. Written as DNA, the CDR3 is TGTGCCAGCAGCTTAAAGTGGGCTCGCCGGACTAGCGGCCCCTACGAGCAGTACTTC. The full variable domain, completed using reference TRBV11-2 and TRBJ2-7, is EAGVAQSPRYKIIEKRQSVAFWCNPISGHATLYWYQQILGQGPKLLIQFQNNGVVDDSQLPKDRFSAERLKGVDSTLKIQPAKLEDSAVYLCASSLKWARRTSGPYEQYFGPGTRLTVT.

CDR3: CASSYGWGGYEQYF. CDR3 bases: TGTGCCAGCAGTTACGGTTGGGGGGGCTACGAGCAGTACTTC. The genes are TRBV6-5 and TRBJ2-7, with 7 bases that match TRBD2. The CDR3 covers 14 residues. V lost 2 bases, J lost 3 bases, and 4 bases stayed unmatched. The germline V gene has CDR1 MNHEY and CDR2 SVGAGI.